This TCR beta chain was sequenced for a study of blood T cells in healthy people across ages (dated by TCRdb to the mid-2010s). Regarding the study in general: In model experiments, template switching captured roughly one uniquely barcoded TCR beta cDNA molecule for every two T cells. Using deep sequencing normalized with unique cDNA molecular identifiers, the study measured how TCR beta repertoire diversity changes with age. The study analyzed two additional independent replicas of 1 million unique cDNA reads from the same blood draw for two donors, one aged 18 to 29 and one aged 80 or older. Four age groups were formed from the donors: young (average approximately 15 years), middle-aged (approximately 41), aged (roughly 56) and long-lived (about 75). To avoid experimental bias, donors of different ages were randomly spread across the sequencing lanes. Study-wide findings and limitations: The percentage of naive T cells measured by flow cytometry correlated strongly with observed TCR beta diversity. Since profiling was done on bulk unsorted PBMCs, naive and antigen-experienced compartments could not be conclusively compared. As age increased, observed TCR beta diversity per million T cells dropped in a roughly linear way, and a significant reduction was already evident by age about 40. Estimates of total diversity from one million sequenced T cells were regarded as lower bounds and underestimates. The long-lived group showed more naive CD4+ T cells, fewer expanded clones and increased TCR diversity than the aged group, suggesting age selection. The CMV infection status of donors was not known, potentially confounding age-related changes in expanded clonotypes.

Libraries were made using 5' RACE. The second PCR ran for about 6 to 12 cycles and used a J-beta primer mix along with a sample-barcoded 5' primer. Each TCR beta cDNA molecule received a unique molecular identifier from a template-switch 5' adaptor carrying 12 random nucleotides. Each sample yielded at least 2.5 million CDR3-containing paired-end reads. All of the RNA was converted into first-strand cDNA using the Mint cDNA synthesis kit, with a TRBC-specific oligonucleotide serving as the primer. All cDNA was treated with uracil-DNA glycosylase and then went through a first 18-cycle PCR with the universal primers M1SS and BC2_uni_R. The authors processed their data as follows. Normalization of each sample was performed by random selection of 1 million high-quality reads, each carrying a distinct molecular identifier. Instead of being binned into consensus sequences, reads with shared molecular identifiers were discarded. MiTCR, with a Q25 quality threshold and the strictest error-elimination algorithm, was used for CDR3 identification, clonotype clustering and error correction. A nonparametric unseen species model with Euler transformation was used to estimate a lower bound on total TCR beta diversity. The public reads were reprocessed in TCRdb via fastp at Q25 and MiXCR, keeping in-frame beta chains. Each CDR3 protein appears once, grouped with its most common genes and DNA. These V and J calls derive from TCRdb rather than the authors' analysis. Recorded for this sample are 1.8 million or so distinct CDR3 sequences; about two fifths of them occurred a single time. 20% to 25% of the sample is taken by the ten largest.

The CDR3, from cysteine to phenylalanine, totals 12 residues. The CDR3 DNA has 36 bases and is translated from base 1. CDR1 and CDR2, per the germline V gene, are MNHEY and SVGEGT. The donors were roughly 39 Caucasian individuals from Russia, aged roughly 6 to 100 years, who were systemically healthy. Each donor gave approximately 10 milliliters of peripheral blood, collected into EDTA-treated Vacutainer tubes. PBMCs were isolated by Ficoll-Paque density-gradient centrifugation, with at least 6.5 million obtained per sample. Total RNA, at least 6 micrograms per sample, was extracted from PBMCs with Trizol reagent. Naive CD45RAhigh/CD27high T cell percentages were measured by flow cytometry on a PBMC aliquot from every donor. This clonotype was counted only a few times. The target of this receptor is not known. One junction end does not reproduce the germline sequence, and a read error may be involved.

The chain is encoded by TRBV6-2 or TRBV6-3 joined to TRBJ2-7, with the D gene not confidently named. Sequencing was done on a sample of blood. The receptor was derived from a human donor in good health. The encoded CDR3 is CTSSTVNYEQYF. The nucleotide sequence reads as follows: TGTACCAGCTCTACCGTCAACTACGAGCAGTACTTC.